This T cell receptor beta chain was recovered during a study of blood T cells in healthy people across ages (dated by TCRdb to between 2014 and 2016). Notes on the research overall: In model experiments, roughly one uniquely barcoded TCR beta cDNA molecule per two T cells was captured by template switching. To track age-related changes in TCR beta repertoire diversity, the study relied on deep sequencing normalized with unique cDNA molecular identifiers. Four age groups were formed from the donors: young (average approximately 17 years), middle-aged (approximately 39), aged (about 68) and long-lived (more than 75). To avoid experimental bias, donors of different ages were spread randomly across the sequencing lanes. For two donors (one aged 18 to 30 and one aged 80 or older), the study analyzed two additional independent replicas of 1 million unique cDNA reads from the same blood draw.

Findings and caveats that apply to the study as a whole: The CMV infection status of donors was not known, potentially confounding age-related changes in expanded clonotypes. Estimates of total diversity from one million sequenced T cells were regarded as lower bounds and underestimates. Bulk unsorted PBMC profiling prevented conclusive comparison of naive and antigen-experienced compartments. Observed TCR beta diversity correlated strongly with the percentage of naive T cells measured by flow cytometry. Compared with the aged group, the long-lived group had more naive CD4+ T cells, fewer expanded clones and increased TCR diversity, a pattern suggesting age selection. Observed TCR beta diversity per million T cells fell roughly linearly with age, and a significant reduction was already apparent by age around 40.

Systemically healthy Caucasian individuals from Russia, some 40 in total and aged roughly 6 to 95 years, were included as donors. Around 9.7 milliliters of peripheral blood were collected from each donor into EDTA-treated Vacutainer tubes. PBMCs were isolated by Ficoll-Paque density-gradient centrifugation, with at least 7 million obtained per sample. Total RNA was extracted from PBMCs with Trizol reagent, with at least 6 micrograms obtained per sample. For every donor, an aliquot of PBMCs went through flow cytometry to measure the percentages of naive CD45RAhigh/CD27high T cells. Library method: 5' RACE. Sequencing was performed on an Illumina HiSeq 2500. A second about 7 to 12 cycle PCR used a sample-barcoded 5' primer and a J-beta primer mix. A template-switch 5' adaptor carrying 12 random nucleotides introduced a unique molecular identifier onto each TCR beta cDNA molecule. At least 3 million CDR3-containing paired-end reads were obtained from each sample. All of the RNA was converted into first-strand cDNA using the Mint cDNA synthesis kit, with a TRBC-specific oligonucleotide serving as the primer. Following uracil-DNA glycosylase treatment, a first 18-cycle PCR with universal primers M1SS and BC2_uni_R was performed on all cDNA. The authors processed their data as follows. For normalization, 1 million high-quality reads, each with a distinct molecular identifier, were randomly selected from each sample. Reads sharing molecular identifiers were discarded rather than binned into consensus sequences. MiTCR, run with a Q25 quality threshold and the strictest error-elimination algorithm, handled CDR3 identification, clonotype clustering and error correction. Lower-bound total TCR beta diversity was estimated with a nonparametric unseen species model using Euler transformation. Clones were called with MiXCR by TCRdb after fastp trimmed the public reads at Q25, and only in-frame beta chains were retained. Identical CDR3 proteins give one entry, which carries the most common genes and DNA. TCRdb assigned the V and J calls; the authors' analysis was not used. This sample comprises some 1.6 million distinct CDR3 sequences, 34% of them detected only once. The ten largest clones add up to roughly 10% of the sample.

The V end gives up 5 bases and the J end 7 bases, leaving 10 bases in the junction not matched to a gene. From cysteine to phenylalanine, the CDR3 is 15 amino acids long. This entry keeps only the CDR3 DNA: 45 bases, framed from base 1. Via the germline V gene, CDR1 is SGHAT and CDR2 FQNNGV. This clonotype was found a few times. Its antigen is still unknown. One base away there is no much larger clone; base qualities are not given. This TCR derives from a woman in her 30s in good health. Here the chain combines TRBV11-2 and TRBJ1-4, and 7 bases in between align with TRBD1. Sequenced material: blood. The CDR3 region: CASSNRGVIAEKLFF. The base sequence is TGTGCCAGCAGCAACAGGGGTGTGATAGCTGAAAAACTGTTTTTT.